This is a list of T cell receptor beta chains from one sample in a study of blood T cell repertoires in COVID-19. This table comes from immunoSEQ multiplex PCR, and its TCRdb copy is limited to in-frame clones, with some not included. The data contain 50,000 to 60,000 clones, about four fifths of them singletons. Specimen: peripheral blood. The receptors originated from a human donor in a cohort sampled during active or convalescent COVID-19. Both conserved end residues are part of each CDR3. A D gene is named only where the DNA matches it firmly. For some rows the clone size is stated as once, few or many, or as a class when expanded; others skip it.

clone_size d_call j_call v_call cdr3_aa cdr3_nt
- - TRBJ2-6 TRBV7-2 CASSFQGGAAGANVLTF TGTGCCAGCAGCTTCCAAGGGGGAGCGGCTGGGGCCAACGTCCTGACTTTC
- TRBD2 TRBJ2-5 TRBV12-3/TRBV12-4 CASSRLAEETQYF TGTGCCAGCAGTAGACTAGCCGAGGAGACCCAGTACTTC
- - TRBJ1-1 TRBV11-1 CASSLTGTTEAFF TGTGCCAGCAGCCTAACAGGGACGACTGAAGCTTTCTTT
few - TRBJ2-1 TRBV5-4 CASSLEGGSDEQFF TGTGCCAGCAGCTTGGAGGGAGGATCCGATGAGCAGTTCTTC
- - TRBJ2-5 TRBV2 CASSELVGVETQYF TGTGCCAGCAGTGAGTTGGTCGGGGTAGAGACCCAGTACTTC
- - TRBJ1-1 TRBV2 CASREADTEAFF TGTGCCAGCAGGGAGGCCGACACTGAAGCTTTCTTT
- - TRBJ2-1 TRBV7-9 CASSLGTYNEQFF TGTGCCAGCAGCTTAGGGACTTACAATGAGCAGTTCTTC
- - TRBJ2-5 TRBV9 CASSFGTQETQYF TGTGCCAGCAGCTTCGGGACACAAGAGACCCAGTACTTC
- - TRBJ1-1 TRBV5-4 CASSLRGGEAFF TGTGCCAGCAGCCTCCGGGGGGGTGAAGCTTTCTTT
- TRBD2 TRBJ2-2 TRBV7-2 CASSQRGLAIPGELFF TGTGCCAGCAGCCAAAGGGGACTAGCAATCCCCGGGGAGCTGTTTTTT
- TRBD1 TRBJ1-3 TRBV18 CASSYLGTGGNTIYF TGTGCCAGCTCATACCTCGGGACAGGTGGAAACACCATATATTTT
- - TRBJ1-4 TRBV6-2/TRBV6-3 CASSLRPYDRTATNEKLFF TGTGCCAGCAGCCTACGACCTTACGACAGAACCGCAACTAATGAAAAACTGTTTTTT
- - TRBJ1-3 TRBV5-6 CASSLAGGGAGNTIYF TGTGCCAGCAGCTTGGCCGGCGGGGGAGCTGGAAACACCATATATTTT
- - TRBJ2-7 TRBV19 CASSTVSQGTEQYF TGTGCCAGTAGTACGGTGAGTCAGGGTACCGAGCAGTACTTC
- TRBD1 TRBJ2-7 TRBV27 CASSRQGTYEQYF TGTGCCAGCAGTCGACAGGGAACCTACGAGCAGTACTTC
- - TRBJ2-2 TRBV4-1 CASSQGSLASPGELFF TGCGCCAGCAGCCAGGGTAGCCTAGCGTCCCCCGGGGAGCTGTTTTTT
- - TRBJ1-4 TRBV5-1 CASSFNPDRTNEKLFF TGCGCCAGCAGCTTCAACCCGGACAGAACTAATGAAAAACTGTTTTTT
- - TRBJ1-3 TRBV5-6 CASSLKPPSSGNTIYF TGTGCCAGCAGCTTGAAACCCCCGAGCTCTGGAAACACCATATATTTT
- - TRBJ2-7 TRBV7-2 CASSLGGTRSYEQYF TGTGCCAGCAGCTTAGGAGGGACAAGGTCCTACGAGCAGTACTTC
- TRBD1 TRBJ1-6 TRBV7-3 CASSLGTGTNSPLHF TGTGCCAGCAGCCTTGGGACAGGGACGAATTCACCCCTCCACTTT
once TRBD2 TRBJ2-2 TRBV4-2 CASSQVAGKVYGNTGELFF TGTGCCAGCAGCCAAGTAGCGGGGAAAGTTTATGGGAACACCGGGGAGCTGTTTTTT
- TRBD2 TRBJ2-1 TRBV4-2 CASSQNAGGSYNEQFF TGTGCCAGCAGCCAAAATGCGGGGGGGTCCTACAATGAGCAGTTCTTC
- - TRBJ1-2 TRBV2 CASSDQGSDYGYTF TGTGCCAGCAGTGACCAGGGGTCGGACTATGGCTACACCTTC
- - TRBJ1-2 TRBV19 CASSISQGTNYGYTF TGTGCCAGTAGTATATCGCAGGGAACTAACTATGGCTACACCTTC
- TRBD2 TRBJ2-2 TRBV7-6 CASSLAGGVAGELFF TGTGCCAGCAGCTTAGCCGGGGGGGTAGCCGGGGAGCTGTTTTTT
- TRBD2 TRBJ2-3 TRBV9 CASSPFLAGSTDTQYF TGTGCCAGCAGCCCATTTCTAGCGGGGAGCACAGATACGCAGTATTTT
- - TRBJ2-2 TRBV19 CASSIQQNTGELFF TGTGCCAGTAGTATTCAACAGAACACCGGGGAGCTGTTTTTT
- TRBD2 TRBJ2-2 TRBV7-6 CASSSRGGLTGELFF TGTGCCAGCAGCTCTCGGGGGGGGCTAACCGGGGAGCTGTTTTTT
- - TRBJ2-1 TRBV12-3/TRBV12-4 CASTNFNEQFF TGTGCCAGCACGAACTTTAATGAGCAGTTCTTC
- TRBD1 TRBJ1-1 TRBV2 CASRGTGNTEAFF TGTGCCAGCAGGGGGACAGGCAACACTGAAGCTTTCTTT
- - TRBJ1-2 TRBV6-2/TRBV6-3 CASSSTANYGYTF TGTGCCAGCAGTTCGACAGCCAACTATGGCTACACCTTC
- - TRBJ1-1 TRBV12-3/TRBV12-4 CASSLGGQGAFF TGTGCCAGCAGTTTAGGTGGGCAGGGAGCTTTCTTT
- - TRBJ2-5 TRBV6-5 CASSYSGRGETQYF TGTGCCAGCAGTTACTCGGGAAGGGGAGAGACCCAGTACTTC
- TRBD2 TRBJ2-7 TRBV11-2 CASSPRAGAYEQYF TGTGCCAGCAGCCCCCGAGCGGGGGCCTACGAGCAGTACTTC
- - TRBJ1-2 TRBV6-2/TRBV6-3 CASSWSGPGYTF TGTGCCAGCAGCTGGAGTGGCCCTGGCTACACCTTC
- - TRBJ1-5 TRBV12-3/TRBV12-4 CASSQTTNQPQHF TGTGCCAGCAGTCAAACAACGAATCAGCCCCAGCATTTT
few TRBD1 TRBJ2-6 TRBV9 CASSAGQGVLGANVLTF TGTGCCAGCAGCGCTGGACAGGGGGTTCTTGGGGCCAACGTCCTGACTTTC
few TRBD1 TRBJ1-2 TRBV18 CASSPQAGGDYGYTF TGTGCCAGCTCACCACAGGCAGGGGGCGACTATGGCTACACCTTC
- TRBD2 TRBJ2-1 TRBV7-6 CASSLERGANEQFF TGTGCCAGCAGCTTAGAGCGGGGGGCGAATGAGCAGTTCTTC
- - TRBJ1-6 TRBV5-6 CASSFAGGRGTSPLHF TGTGCCAGCAGCTTCGCAGGTGGACGGGGGACTTCACCCCTCCACTTT
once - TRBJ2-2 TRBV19 CAGSMRVGSGELFF TGTGCCGGTTCCATGAGGGTGGGGTCCGGGGAGCTGTTTTTT
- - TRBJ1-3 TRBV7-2 CASSLVLTAGNTIYF TGTGCCAGCAGCTTAGTATTGACAGCTGGAAACACCATATATTTT
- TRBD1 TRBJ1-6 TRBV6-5 CASSHRQGPSSPLHF TGTGCCAGCAGTCATCGACAGGGACCGAGTTCACCCCTCCACTTT
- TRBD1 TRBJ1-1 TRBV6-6 CASSPELGQGNTEAFF TGTGCCAGCAGCCCAGAACTGGGACAGGGGAACACTGAAGCTTTCTTT
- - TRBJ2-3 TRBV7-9 CASSLEGSTDTQYF TGTGCCAGCAGCTTGGAGGGTAGCACAGATACGCAGTATTTT
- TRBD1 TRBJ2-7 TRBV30 CAWSTGQGVYEQYF TGTGCCTGGAGCACGGGACAGGGGGTTTACGAGCAGTACTTC
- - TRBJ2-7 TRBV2 CASSLRDNYSEQYF TGTGCCAGCAGTCTCCGGGACAACTATAGCGAGCAGTACTTC